This entry features one TCR beta chain sequence. No antigen is known for it. No base qualities exist here, and no much larger clone lies one base off it. Deletion took 4 bases off V and 8 bases off J, with a span of 11 bases between the germline ends. Per the germline V gene (reference sequence), LNHDA is the CDR1 and SQIVND is the CDR2. The CDR3 runs 13 amino acids, cysteine and phenylalanine included. Only the CDR3 DNA is retained, 39 bases long and in frame from the first base. This record comes from a study of blood T cell repertoires in COVID-19 (dated by TCRdb to 2020 to 2021). The study in broad terms: Samples covering the acute and convalescent phases of COVID-19 were provided by collaborators in the United States, Italy and Spain. The samples were drawn from two sources: the first 160 participants of the ongoing ImmuneRACE study, and 1,000 to 1,500 subjects contributed by 6 global collaborators. Subjects who had been exposed to COVID-19, were actively infected with it, or had recovered from it provided the deeply sampled blood TCRbeta repertoires that made up the dataset. The material from the prospective study consisted of cDNA or gDNA derived from T cells, B-cell-depleted T cells, or PBMCs. The sample metadata nearly always contained a de-identified subject ID, COVID-19 status, age in years and sex. Where available, HLA class I and class II types were obtained from metadata supplied by the sample provider rather than from assay-based typing. The repertoires were released in a freely available public database meant as a resource for research on the immune response to SARS-CoV-2.

What the study reported, not specific to this receptor: The amount of clinical and demographic metadata varied by source and participant and was provided uncurated.

TCRbeta CDR3 regions were amplified from genomic DNA by means of the immunoSEQ Assay, a bias-controlled multiplex PCR. In the paper's pipeline: Within the assay, amplification of reference gene primers was used to estimate how many nucleated cells each sample contained. To quantify the absolute abundance of each unique TCRbeta CDR3 rearrangement, sequence reads were collapsed and filtered. For each sample, productive Simpson clonality was calculated as the square root of Simpson's diversity index over productive rearrangements. Not all clones reach the TCRdb copy of this immuneACCESS table, which keeps in-frame sequences only. Checked studies attribute under half of the gap to unresolved V genes and leave the rest unexplained. The DNA gave D and trimming, while V, J and clone size come from that table. The sample table lists about 230,000 clones, roughly 81% of them with a count of one. The ten biggest clones cover 6.5% to 9.5% of the sample.

In Seattle, one collaborating source enrolled patients while the infection was active and tracked those patients longitudinally over the course of disease. The collaborating institutions used their own protocols to collect whole blood in K2EDTA tubes. Collaborator samples were shipped for TCRbeta analysis as frozen whole blood, isolated PBMCs, or DNA extracted from either sample type. This receptor was obtained from a woman older than 75 with COVID-19, enrolled during active disease. The chain was built from TRBV19 and TRBJ1-4, and perhaps TRBD1 as D gene, on 5 matching bases. Sequencing was carried out using peripheral blood. In nucleotides, the sequence is TGTGCCAGTAGTAGGGGCCTCGGAGAAAAACTGTTTTTT. Translation gives CASSRGLGEKLFF.